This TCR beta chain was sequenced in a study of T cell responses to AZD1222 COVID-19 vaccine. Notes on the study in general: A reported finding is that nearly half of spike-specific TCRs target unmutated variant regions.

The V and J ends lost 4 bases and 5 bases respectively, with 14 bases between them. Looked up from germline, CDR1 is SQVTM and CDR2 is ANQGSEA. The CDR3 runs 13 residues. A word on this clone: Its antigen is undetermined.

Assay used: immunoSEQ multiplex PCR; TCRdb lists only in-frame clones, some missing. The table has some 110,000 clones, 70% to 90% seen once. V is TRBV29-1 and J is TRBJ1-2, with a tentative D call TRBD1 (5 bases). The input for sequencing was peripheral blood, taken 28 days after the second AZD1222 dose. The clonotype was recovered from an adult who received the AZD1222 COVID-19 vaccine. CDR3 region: CSVAQGARYGYTF. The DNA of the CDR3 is TGCAGCGTTGCCCAGGGTGCCAGGTATGGCTACACCTTC. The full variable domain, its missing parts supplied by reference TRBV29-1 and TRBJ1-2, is SAVISQKPSRDICQRGTSLTIQCQVDSQVTMMFWYRQQPGQSLTLIATANQGSEATYESGFVIDKFPISRPNLTFSTLTVSNMSPEDSSIYLCSVAQGARYGYTFGSGTRLTVV.